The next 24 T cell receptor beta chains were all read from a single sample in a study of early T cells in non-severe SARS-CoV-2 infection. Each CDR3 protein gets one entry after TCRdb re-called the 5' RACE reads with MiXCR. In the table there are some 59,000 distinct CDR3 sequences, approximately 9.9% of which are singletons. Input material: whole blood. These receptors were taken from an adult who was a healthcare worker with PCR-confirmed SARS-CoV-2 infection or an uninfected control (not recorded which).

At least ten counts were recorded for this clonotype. CDR3 nucleotides: TGTGCCAGCATCAGGGAGATGAACACTGAAGCTTTCTTT. Its translation: CASIREMNTEAFF. The gene calls are TRBV2 and TRBJ1-1, with a weak D call TRBD1 (5 bases). Germline loops: CDR1 SNHLY, CDR2 FYNNEI. V was pared by 7 bases and J by 0 bases, with 9 bases between. The CDR3 contains 13 residues.

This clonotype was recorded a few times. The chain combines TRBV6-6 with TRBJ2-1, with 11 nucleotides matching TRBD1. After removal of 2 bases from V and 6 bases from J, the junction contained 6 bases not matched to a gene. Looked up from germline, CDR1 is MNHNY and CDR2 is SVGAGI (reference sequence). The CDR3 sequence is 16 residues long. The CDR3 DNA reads TGTGCCAGCAGTTACCTCGGACAGGGGGCAGCCAATGAGCAGTTCTTC. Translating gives CASSYLGQGAANEQFF.

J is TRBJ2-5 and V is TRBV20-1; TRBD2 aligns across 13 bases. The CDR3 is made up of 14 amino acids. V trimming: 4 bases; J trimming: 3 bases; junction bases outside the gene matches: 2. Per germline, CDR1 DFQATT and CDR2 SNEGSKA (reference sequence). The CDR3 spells CSAKGTSGEETQYF. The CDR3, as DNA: TGCAGTGCTAAAGGGACTAGCGGGGAAGAGACCCAGTACTTC.

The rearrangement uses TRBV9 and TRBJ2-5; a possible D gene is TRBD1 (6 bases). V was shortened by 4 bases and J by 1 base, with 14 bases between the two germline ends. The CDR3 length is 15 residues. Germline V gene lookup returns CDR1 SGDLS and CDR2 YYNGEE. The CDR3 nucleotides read TGTGCCAGCAGCCAGACTGTGGACAGCCAAGAGACCCAGTACTTC. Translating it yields CASSQTVDSQETQYF.

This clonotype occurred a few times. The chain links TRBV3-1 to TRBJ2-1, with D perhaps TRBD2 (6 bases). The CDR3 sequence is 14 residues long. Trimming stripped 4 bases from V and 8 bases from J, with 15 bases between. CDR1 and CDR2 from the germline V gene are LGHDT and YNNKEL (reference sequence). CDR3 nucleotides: TGTGCCAGCAGCCGCGACGGGGGTAAGGATGAGCAGTTCTTC. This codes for CASSRDGGKDEQFF.

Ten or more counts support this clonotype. Written as DNA, the CDR3 is TGTGCCTGGATCACTAAGACCCTTGGCGAGCAGTACTTC. It codes for CAWITKTLGEQYF. V and J are TRBV30 and TRBJ2-7, with D uncertain. CDR1 is GTSNPN, CDR2 SVGIG, per germline (reference sequence). Trimming pared 4 bases from V and 6 bases from J, leaving 16 bases between. This CDR3 has 13 amino acids.

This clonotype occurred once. The CDR3 spells CASSQGREQYF. CDR3 coding DNA: TGTGCCAGCAGCCAAGGCCGCGAGCAGTACTTC. The chain has TRBV3-1 and TRBJ2-7; no firm D call. The CDR3 totals 11 residues. The ends were cut back, 1 base at V and 6 bases at J, with 4 bases in the middle. CDR1 and CDR2 (germline): LGHDT, YNNKEL (reference sequence).

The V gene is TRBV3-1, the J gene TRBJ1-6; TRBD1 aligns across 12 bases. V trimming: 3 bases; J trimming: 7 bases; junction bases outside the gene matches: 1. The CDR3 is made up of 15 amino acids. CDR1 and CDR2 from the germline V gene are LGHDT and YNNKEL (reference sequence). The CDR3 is CASSQGQGANSPLHF. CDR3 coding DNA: TGTGCCAGCAGCCAGGGACAGGGGGCGAATTCACCCCTCCACTTT.

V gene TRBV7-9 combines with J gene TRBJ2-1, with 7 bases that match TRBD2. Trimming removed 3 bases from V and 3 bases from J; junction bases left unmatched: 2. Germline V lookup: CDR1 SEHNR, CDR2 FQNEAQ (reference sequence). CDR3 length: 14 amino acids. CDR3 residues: CASSLQRGYNEQFF. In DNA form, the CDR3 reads TGTGCCAGCAGCTTGCAGCGGGGCTACAATGAGCAGTTCTTC.

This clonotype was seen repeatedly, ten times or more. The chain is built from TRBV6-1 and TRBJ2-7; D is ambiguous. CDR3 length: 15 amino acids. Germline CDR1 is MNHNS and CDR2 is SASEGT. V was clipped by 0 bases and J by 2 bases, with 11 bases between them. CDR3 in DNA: TGTGCCAGCAGTGAAGCGTGGAACGGTCCCTACGAGCAGTACTTC. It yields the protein CASSEAWNGPYEQYF.

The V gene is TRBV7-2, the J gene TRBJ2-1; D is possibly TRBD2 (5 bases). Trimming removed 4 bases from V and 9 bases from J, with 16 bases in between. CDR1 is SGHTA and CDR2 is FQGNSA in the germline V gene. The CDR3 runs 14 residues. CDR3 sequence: CASSSPTKLGEQFF. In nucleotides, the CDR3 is TGTGCCAGCAGCTCACCGACTAAACTCGGTGAGCAGTTCTTC.

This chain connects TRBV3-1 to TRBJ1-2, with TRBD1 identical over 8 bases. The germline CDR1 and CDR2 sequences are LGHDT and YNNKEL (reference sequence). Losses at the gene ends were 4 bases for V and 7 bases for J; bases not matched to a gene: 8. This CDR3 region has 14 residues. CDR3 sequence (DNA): TGTGCCAGCAGCCCGACAGGGGAACGGTCTGGCTACACCTTC. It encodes CASSPTGERSGYTF.

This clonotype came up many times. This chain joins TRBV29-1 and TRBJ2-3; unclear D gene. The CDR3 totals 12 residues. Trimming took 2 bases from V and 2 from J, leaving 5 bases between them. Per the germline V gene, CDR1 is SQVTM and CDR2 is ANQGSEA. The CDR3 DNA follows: TGCAGCGTTGAATGGGTCACAGATACGCAGTATTTT. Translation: CSVEWVTDTQYF.

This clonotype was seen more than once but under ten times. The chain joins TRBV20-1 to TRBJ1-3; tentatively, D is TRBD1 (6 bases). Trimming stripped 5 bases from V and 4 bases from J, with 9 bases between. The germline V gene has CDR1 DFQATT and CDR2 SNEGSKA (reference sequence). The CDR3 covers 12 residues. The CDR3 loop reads CSAGGGGNTIYF. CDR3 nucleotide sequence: TGCAGTGCTGGGGGCGGCGGAAACACCATATATTTT.

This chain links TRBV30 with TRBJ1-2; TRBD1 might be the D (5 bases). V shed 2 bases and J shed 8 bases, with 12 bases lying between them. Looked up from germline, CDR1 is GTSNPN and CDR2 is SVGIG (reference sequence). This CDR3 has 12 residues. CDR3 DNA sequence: TGTGCCTGGAGTCAAAGAGGGGTAGGCTACACCTTC. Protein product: CAWSQRGVGYTF.

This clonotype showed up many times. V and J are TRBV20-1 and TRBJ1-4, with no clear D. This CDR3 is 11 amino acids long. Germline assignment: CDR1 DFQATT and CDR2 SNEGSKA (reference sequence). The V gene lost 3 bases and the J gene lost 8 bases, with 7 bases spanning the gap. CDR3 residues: CSASTGEKLFF. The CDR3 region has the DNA TGCAGTGCTAGCACGGGGGAAAAACTGTTTTTT.

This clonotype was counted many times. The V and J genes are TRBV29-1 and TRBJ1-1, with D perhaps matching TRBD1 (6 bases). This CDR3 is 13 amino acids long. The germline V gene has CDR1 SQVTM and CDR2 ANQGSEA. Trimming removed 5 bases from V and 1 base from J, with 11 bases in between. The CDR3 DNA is TGCAGCGTTTCCGACAGGAGGAACACTGAAGCTTTCTTT. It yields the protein CSVSDRRNTEAFF.

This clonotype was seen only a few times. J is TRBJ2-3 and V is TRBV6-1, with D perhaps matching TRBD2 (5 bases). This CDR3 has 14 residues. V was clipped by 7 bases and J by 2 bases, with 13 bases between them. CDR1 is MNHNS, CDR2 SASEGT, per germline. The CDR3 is CASISGYYTDTQYF. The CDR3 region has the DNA TGTGCCAGCATTTCGGGGTACTACACAGATACGCAGTATTTT.

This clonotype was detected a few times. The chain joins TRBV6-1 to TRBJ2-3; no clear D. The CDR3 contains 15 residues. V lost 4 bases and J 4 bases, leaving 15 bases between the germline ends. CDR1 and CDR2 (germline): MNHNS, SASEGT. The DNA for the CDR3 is TGTGCCAGCAGTGCTTCGCCCCTAAGGGCAGATACGCAGTATTTT. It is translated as CASSASPLRADTQYF.

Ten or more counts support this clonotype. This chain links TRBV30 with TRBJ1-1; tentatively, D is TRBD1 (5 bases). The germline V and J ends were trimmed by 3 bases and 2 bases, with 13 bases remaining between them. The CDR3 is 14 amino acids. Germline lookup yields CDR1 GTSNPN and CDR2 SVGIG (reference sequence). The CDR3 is CAWSWGWINTEAFF. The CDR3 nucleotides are TGTGCCTGGAGCTGGGGGTGGATCAACACTGAAGCTTTCTTT.

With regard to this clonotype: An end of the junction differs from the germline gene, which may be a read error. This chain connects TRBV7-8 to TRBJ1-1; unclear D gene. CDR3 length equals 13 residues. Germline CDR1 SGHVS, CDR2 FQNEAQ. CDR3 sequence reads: CASSLAGSTEVFF. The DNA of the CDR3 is TGTGCCAGCAGCTTAGCCGGGAGCACTGAAGTTTTCTTT. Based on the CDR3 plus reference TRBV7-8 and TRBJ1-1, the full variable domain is GAGVSQSPRYKVAKRGQDVALRCDPISGHVSLFWYQQALGQGPEFLTYFQNEAQLDKSGLPSDRFFAERPEGSVSTLKIQRTQQEDSAVYLCASSLAGSTEVFFGQGTRLTVV.

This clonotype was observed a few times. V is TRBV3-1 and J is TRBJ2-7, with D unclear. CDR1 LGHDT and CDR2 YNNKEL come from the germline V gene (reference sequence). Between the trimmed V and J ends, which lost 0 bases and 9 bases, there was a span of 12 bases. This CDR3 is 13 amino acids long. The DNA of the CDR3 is TGTGCCAGCAGCCAAGAGGCCTTTTCGTGGCAGTACTTC. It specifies CASSQEAFSWQYF.

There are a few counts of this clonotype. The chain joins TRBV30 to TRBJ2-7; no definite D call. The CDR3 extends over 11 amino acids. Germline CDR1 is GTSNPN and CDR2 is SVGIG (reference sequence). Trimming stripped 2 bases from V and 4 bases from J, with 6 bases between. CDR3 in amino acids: CAWSSQYEQYF. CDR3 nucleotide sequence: TGTGCCTGGAGTTCCCAGTACGAGCAGTACTTC.

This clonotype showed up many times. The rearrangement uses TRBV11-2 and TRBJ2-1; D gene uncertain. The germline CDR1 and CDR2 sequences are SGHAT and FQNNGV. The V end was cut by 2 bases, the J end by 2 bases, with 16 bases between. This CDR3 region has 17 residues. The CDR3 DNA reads TGTGCCAGCAGCTTATCAGTCGCGGAGACCACCTACAATGAGCAGTTCTTC. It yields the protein CASSLSVAETTYNEQFF.